The 17 T cell receptor beta chains reported below all come from one sample, sequenced in a study of control samples from healthy donors and cancer patients. Sequenced by immunoSEQ multiplex PCR; TCRdb stores in-frame clones only, minus some. The sample comprises around 82,000 clones, approximately 89% of which are singletons, and 20% rests with the top ten. The sample consisted of blood. The receptors shown here come from a man in his fifties or sixties in good health.

The chain links TRBV13 to TRBJ2-7, with D possibly matching TRBD1 (7 bases). CDR3 length equals 15 residues. CDR1 and CDR2 (germline): PRHDT, FYEKMQ (reference sequence). Trimming removed 5 bases at V and 3 bases at J, with 17 bases between. The CDR3 DNA reads TGTGCCAGCAGCCCACTAGTGCAGGGGGGCTACGAGCAGTACGTC. It yields the protein CASSPLVQGGYEQYV.

This chain connects TRBV9 to TRBJ2-5, with D possibly matching TRBD1 (6 bases). Between the trimmed V and J ends, which lost 0 bases and 4 bases, there was a span of 10 bases. There are 14 residues in the CDR3. Germline CDR1 is SGDLS and CDR2 is YYNGEE. The CDR3 region is CASSVGGGRETQYF. Written as DNA, the CDR3 is TGTGCCAGCAGCGTAGGTGGGGGCAGAGAGACCCAGTACTTC.

V gene TRBV7-8 combines with J gene TRBJ1-6, with D possibly TRBD1 on 5 matching bases. V gave up 5 bases and J gave up 0 bases, with 11 bases separating them. The CDR3 sequence is 16 residues long. Germline V gene sequence: CDR1 SGHVS, CDR2 FQNEAQ. The CDR3 loop reads CASSLSGSSYNSPLHF. CDR3 coding DNA: TGTGCCAGCAGCCTCTCAGGGAGCTCCTATAATTCACCCCTCCACTTT. The whole variable domain, remainder taken from reference TRBV7-8 and TRBJ1-6, is GAGVSQSPRYKVAKRGQDVALRCDPISGHVSLFWYQQALGQGPEFLTYFQNEAQLDKSGLPSDRFFAERPEGSVSTLKIQRTQQEDSAVYLCASSLSGSSYNSPLHFGNGTRLTVT.

This chain uses TRBV24-1 with TRBJ2-2; D is unclear. The CDR3 covers 15 residues. Looked up from germline, CDR1 is KGHDR and CDR2 is SFDVKD. Trimming removed 5 bases at V and 1 base at J, with 10 bases between. CDR3 residues: CATSGLVENTGELFF. CDR3 in DNA: TGTGCCACCAGTGGGCTAGTCGAGAACACCGGGGAGCTGTTTTTT.

The chain combines TRBV30 with TRBJ1-3; TRBD1 matches 9 bases. With 7 bases clipped from V and 3 bases from J, the junction kept 7 bases outside the gene matches. The CDR3 covers 14 residues. The germline V gene has CDR1 GTSNPN and CDR2 SVGIG (reference sequence). CDR3 sequence: CASDRGRGGNTIYF. DNA of the CDR3: TGTGCCTCCGACAGGGGGAGAGGTGGAAACACCATATATTTT.

The chain couples TRBV7-9 to TRBJ2-1, with 12 nucleotides matching TRBD2. Germline V gives CDR1 SEHNR, CDR2 FQNEAQ (reference sequence). The trim removed 4 bases at V and 9 bases at J, leaving 1 base unmatched. The CDR3 runs 13 residues. The CDR3 region is CASSSLAGGEQFF. In DNA, the CDR3 is TGTGCCAGCAGCTCACTAGCGGGAGGTGAGCAGTTCTTC.

The rearrangement uses TRBV7-8 and TRBJ2-7; 8 bases match TRBD2. The CDR3 spans 15 residues. The trim removed 2 bases at V and 4 bases at J, leaving 7 bases unmatched. The germline CDR1 and CDR2 sequences are SGHVS and FQNEAQ. CDR3 amino acids: CASSLPGLGGYEQYF. CDR3 sequence (DNA): TGTGCCAGCAGCTTACCGGGACTAGGAGGTTACGAGCAGTACTTC.

This clone showed up just a few times. The genes are TRBV6-5 and TRBJ1-1; D is perhaps TRBD1 (5 bases). Germline values: CDR1 MNHEY, CDR2 SVGAGI. The CDR3 loop spans 14 amino acids. Trimming took 2 bases from V and 1 from J, leaving 8 bases between them. CDR3 residues: CASSYQGGNTEAFF. The CDR3 DNA reads as TGTGCCAGCAGTTACCAGGGTGGGAACACTGAAGCTTTCTTT.

The V and J genes are TRBV5-1 and TRBJ1-1, with D possibly being TRBD1 (6 bases). The germline gives CDR1 SGHRS, CDR2 YFSETQ. CDR3 length: 15 residues. V lost 4 bases, J lost 1 base, and 14 bases lay in between. CDR3 coding DNA: TGCGCCAGCAGCGGGAAACAGGGCGCGAACACTGAAGCTTTCTTT. Translating it yields CASSGKQGANTEAFF.

This sequence joins TRBV10-3 and TRBJ1-5; a weak D match, TRBD1 (6 bases). Deletions cut 10 bases from V and 7 bases from J, with 17 bases between. The V gene's germline CDR1 is ENHRY and CDR2 SYGVKD. The CDR3 loop spans 13 amino acids. The chain's CDR3 is CATTGSSDQPQHF. CDR3 sequence (DNA): TGTGCCACTACAGGGTCCTCGGACCAGCCCCAGCATTTT.

The chain combines TRBV4-1 with TRBJ2-1; D is unresolved. Trimming took off 2 bases at V and 5 bases at J, with 13 bases between the two ends. The CDR3 covers 15 residues. CDR1 and CDR2 (germline): MGHRA, YSYEKL. CDR3 amino acids: CASSQIGAYDNEQFF. In DNA, the CDR3 is TGCGCCAGCAGCCAAATAGGAGCCTACGACAATGAGCAGTTCTTC.

V usage is TRBV30 and J usage is TRBJ1-1; no clear D gene. Germline V gene lookup returns CDR1 GTSNPN and CDR2 SVGIG (reference sequence). V lost 0 bases and J lost 6, with 8 bases in between. This CDR3 has 12 residues. The CDR3 nucleotides read TGTGCCTGGAGTGTAAGGAGTCCTGAAGCTTTCTTT. It specifies CAWSVRSPEAFF.

J is TRBJ2-3 and V is TRBV3-1 (or the pseudogene TRBV3-2); weak D call: TRBD2 (6 bases). Germline values: CDR1 LGHDT, CDR2 YNNKEL (reference sequence). CDR3 length: 16 amino acids. Between the trimmed V and J ends, which lost 0 bases and 2 bases, there was a span of 12 bases. The CDR3 bases are TGTGCCAGCAGCCAAGACCCGACTAGTCCCACAGATACGCAGTATTTT. This translates into CASSQDPTSPTDTQYF.

This rearrangement joins TRBV19 to TRBJ1-3; possibly TRBD1 for D (6 bases). The CDR3 runs 13 residues. Germline-derived CDR1 and CDR2 are LNHDA and SQIVND (reference sequence). Trimming removed 10 bases from V and 0 bases from J, with 10 bases in between. CDR3 coding DNA: TGTGCCACCACAGGGAGCTCTGGAAACACCATATATTTT. Its translation is CATTGSSGNTIYF.

The chain carries TRBV19 and TRBJ2-7; 7 bases match TRBD1. CDR1 and CDR2 (germline): LNHDA, SQIVND (reference sequence). There are 13 residues in the CDR3. Unmatched junction bases numbered 7, after V lost 7 bases and J lost 4 bases. The CDR3 bases are TGTGCCAGTACCCCCGGGACAGTTTACGAGCAGTACTTC. Translated, it gives CASTPGTVYEQYF.

The chain is built from TRBV6-6 and TRBJ2-2; D remains unclear. The CDR3 totals 14 residues. Germline V gives CDR1 MNHNY, CDR2 SVGAGI (reference sequence). The V and J ends lost 1 base and 6 bases respectively, with 9 bases between them. The CDR3: CASSYWARAGELFF. DNA for the CDR3: TGTGCCAGCAGTTACTGGGCAAGGGCCGGGGAGCTGTTTTTT.

The chain is built from TRBV28 and TRBJ1-1; 8 bases line up with TRBD1. Unmatched junction bases numbered 2, after V lost 11 bases and J lost 0 bases. Germline assignment: CDR1 MDHEN and CDR2 SYDVKM. The CDR3 consists of 12 residues. CDR3 sequence reads: CASTGVNTEAFF. CDR3 DNA sequence: TGTGCCTCGACAGGGGTGAACACTGAAGCTTTCTTT.